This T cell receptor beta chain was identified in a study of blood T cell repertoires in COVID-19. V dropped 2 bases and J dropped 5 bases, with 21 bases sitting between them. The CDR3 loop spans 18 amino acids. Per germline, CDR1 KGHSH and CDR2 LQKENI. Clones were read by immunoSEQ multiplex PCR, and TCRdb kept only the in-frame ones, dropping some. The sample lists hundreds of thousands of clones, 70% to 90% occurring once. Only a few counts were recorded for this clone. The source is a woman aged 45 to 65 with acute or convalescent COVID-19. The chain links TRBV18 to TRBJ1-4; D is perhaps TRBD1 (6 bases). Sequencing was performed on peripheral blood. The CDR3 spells CASSPWIRQVGLNEKLFF. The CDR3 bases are TGTGCCAGCTCACCATGGATTAGACAGGTTGGGCTGAATGAAAAACTGTTTTTT.